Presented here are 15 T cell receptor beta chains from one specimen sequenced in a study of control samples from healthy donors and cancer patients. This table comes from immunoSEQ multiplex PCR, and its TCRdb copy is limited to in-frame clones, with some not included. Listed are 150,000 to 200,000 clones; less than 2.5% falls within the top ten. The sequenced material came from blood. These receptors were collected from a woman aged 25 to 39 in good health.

As DNA, the CDR3 is TGCGCCAGCAGCCCGGCCGGACAGGGTAACACTGAAGCTTTCTTT. This codes for CASSPAGQGNTEAFF. The chain employs TRBV5-1 and TRBJ1-1, with 8 bases matching TRBD1. CDR3 length equals 15 residues. V lost 4 bases to trimming and J lost 2 bases; unmatched junction nucleotides: 7. Germline values: CDR1 SGHRS, CDR2 YFSETQ.

For the CDR3, the DNA is TGTGCCAGTAGTCTAACATGGGCGAGCACTGAAGCTTTCTTT. Residues: CASSLTWASTEAFF. The chain employs TRBV19 and TRBJ1-1; D not certain. CDR1 LNHDA and CDR2 SQIVND come from the germline V gene (reference sequence). Trimming cost V 5 bases and J 4 bases, with 14 bases left between them. CDR3 length: 14 amino acids.

This chain's CDR3 is CASSRTVALGPDTQYF. DNA of the CDR3: TGTGCCAGCAGTCGTACTGTAGCGTTGGGACCAGATACGCAGTATTTT. The V gene is TRBV28, the J gene TRBJ2-3, with D possibly called TRBD1 or TRBD2 (5 bases each). Per germline, CDR1 MDHEN and CDR2 SYDVKM. Trimming pared 5 bases from V and 4 bases from J, leaving 19 bases between. CDR3 length: 16 amino acids.

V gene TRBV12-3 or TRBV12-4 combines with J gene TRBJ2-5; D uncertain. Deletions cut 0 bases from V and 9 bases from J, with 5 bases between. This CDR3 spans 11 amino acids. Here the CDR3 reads CASSLAGSQYF. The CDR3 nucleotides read TGTGCCAGCAGTTTAGCGGGGTCCCAGTACTTC.

CDR3 DNA: TGTGCCAGCGGGGTTGGGGACGGCTCCTACGAGCAGTACTTC. Translating gives CASGVGDGSYEQYF. The genes are TRBV6-5 and TRBJ2-7; D assignment may be TRBD1 or TRBD2 (5 bases each). This CDR3 is 14 amino acids long. Germline CDR1 reads MNHEY; CDR2 reads SVGAGI. Trimming cost V 8 bases and J 0 bases, with 14 bases left between them.

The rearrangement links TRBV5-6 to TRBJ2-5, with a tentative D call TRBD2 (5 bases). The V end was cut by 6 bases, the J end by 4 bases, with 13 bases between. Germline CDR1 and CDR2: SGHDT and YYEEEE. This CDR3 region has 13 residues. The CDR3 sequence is CASTSEERETQYF. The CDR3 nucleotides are TGTGCCAGCACCTCGGAGGAGAGAGAGACCCAGTACTTC.

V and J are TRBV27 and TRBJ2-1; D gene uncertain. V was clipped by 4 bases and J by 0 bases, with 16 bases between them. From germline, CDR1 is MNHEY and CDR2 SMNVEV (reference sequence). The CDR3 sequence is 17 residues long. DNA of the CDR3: TGTGCCAGCAGTTATCAAGGGCGCATGAGCTCCTACAATGAGCAGTTCTTC. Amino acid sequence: CASSYQGRMSSYNEQFF.

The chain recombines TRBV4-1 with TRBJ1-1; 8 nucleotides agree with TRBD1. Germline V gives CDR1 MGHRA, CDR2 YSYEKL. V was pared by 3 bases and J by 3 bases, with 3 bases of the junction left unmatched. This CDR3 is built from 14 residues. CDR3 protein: CASSQRQGYTEAFF. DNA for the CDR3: TGCGCCAGCAGCCAGCGACAGGGGTACACTGAAGCTTTCTTT.

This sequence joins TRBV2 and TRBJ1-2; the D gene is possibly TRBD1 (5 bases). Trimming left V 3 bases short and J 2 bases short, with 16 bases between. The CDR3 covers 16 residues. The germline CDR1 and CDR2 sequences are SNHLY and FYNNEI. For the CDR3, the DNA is TGTGCCAGCAGTGATTGGGGCAGGGACCCAAACTATGGCTACACCTTC. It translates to CASSDWGRDPNYGYTF. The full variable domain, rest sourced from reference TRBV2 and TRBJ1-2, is EPEVTQTPSHQVTQMGQEVILRCVPISNHLYFYWYRQILGQKVEFLVSFYNNEISEKSEIFDDQFSVERPDGSNFTLKIRSTKLEDSAMYFCASSDWGRDPNYGYTFGSGTRLTVV.

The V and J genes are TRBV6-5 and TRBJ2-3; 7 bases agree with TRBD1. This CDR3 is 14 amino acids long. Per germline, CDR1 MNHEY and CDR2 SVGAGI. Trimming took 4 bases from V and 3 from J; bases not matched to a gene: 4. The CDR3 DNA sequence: TGTGCCAGCAGTTCTACAGGGGTGACAGATACGCAGTATTTT. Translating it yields CASSSTGVTDTQYF.

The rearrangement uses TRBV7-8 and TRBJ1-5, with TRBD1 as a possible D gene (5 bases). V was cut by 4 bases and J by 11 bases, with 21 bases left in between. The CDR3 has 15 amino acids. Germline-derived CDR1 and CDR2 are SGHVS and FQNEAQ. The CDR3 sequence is CASSYELRLTGAQHF. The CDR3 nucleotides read TGTGCCAGCAGCTACGAGTTACGTCTCACGGGGGCCCAGCATTTT.

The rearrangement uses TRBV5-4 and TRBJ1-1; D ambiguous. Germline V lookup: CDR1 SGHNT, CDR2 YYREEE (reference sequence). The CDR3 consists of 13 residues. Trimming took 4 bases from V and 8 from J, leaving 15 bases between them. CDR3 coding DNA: TGTGCCAGCAGCACCTGGACGAGTTCCGAAGCTTTCTTT. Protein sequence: CASSTWTSSEAFF.

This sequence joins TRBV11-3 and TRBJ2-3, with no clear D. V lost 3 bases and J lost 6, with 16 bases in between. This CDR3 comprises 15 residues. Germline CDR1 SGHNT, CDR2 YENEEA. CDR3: CASSFGRARSDTQYF. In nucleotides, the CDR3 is TGTGCCAGCAGCTTTGGAAGGGCGAGGTCGGATACGCAGTATTTT.

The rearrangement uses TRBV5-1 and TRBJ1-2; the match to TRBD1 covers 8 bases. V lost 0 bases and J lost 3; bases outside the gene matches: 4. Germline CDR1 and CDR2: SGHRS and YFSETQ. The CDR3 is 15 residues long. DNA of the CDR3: TGCGCCAGCAGCTTGGGGACAGGGACCTACTATGGCTACACCTTC. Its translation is CASSLGTGTYYGYTF.

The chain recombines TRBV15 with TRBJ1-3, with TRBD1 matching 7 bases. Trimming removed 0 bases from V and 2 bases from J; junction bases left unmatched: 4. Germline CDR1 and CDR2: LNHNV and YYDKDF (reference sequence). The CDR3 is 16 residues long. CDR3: CATSRERGLTGNTIYF. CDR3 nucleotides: TGTGCCACCAGCAGAGAGAGGGGGCTCACTGGAAACACCATATATTTT.